These 26 T cell receptor beta chains were all obtained from the same sample, sequenced in a study of regulatory T cells in long-lasting Graves disease (dated by TCRdb to the early 2020s). Preparation of the library involved multiplex PCR. The listed sequencing device is Illumina HiSeq 4000. CDR3 regions were amplified by Arm-PCR with iRepertoire HTBI primers to construct TCR beta libraries. TCRdb reprocessing: public reads trimmed at Q25 with fastp, clones called with MiXCR, in-frame beta chains kept. Each entry merges the rows of one CDR3 protein and shows their most common DNA and genes. Here the sample has approximately 690,000 distinct CDR3 sequences; approximately 31% occur a single time. The ten largest clones add up to around 42% of the sample. The meaning of the sample's time point label: persistent/refractory GD, antithyroid drugs over 5 years with positive TRAb. RNA was extracted from PBMCs in TRIzol for both TCR sequencing and RNA sequencing.

This sample comprised peripheral blood mononuclear cells (PBMCs), obtained when the disease was refractory, from a patient treated with antithyroid drugs. These receptor sequences come from a female donor with Graves disease.

This clonotype was seen a few times. V and J are TRBV7-7 and TRBJ2-5, with TRBD2 matching 12 bases. CDR3 length equals 15 residues. J was trimmed by 4 bases and V by 5 bases; bases with no gene match: 5. Looked up from germline, CDR1 is SSHAT and CDR2 is FNYEAQ (reference sequence). The CDR3 DNA reads TGTGCCAGCAGCGCTAGCGGGAGGGCCGGAGAGACCCAGTACTTC. As protein: CASSASGRAGETQYF.

This clonotype showed up just a few times. V gene TRBV7-7 combines with J gene TRBJ2-5; TRBD2 agrees at 7 bases. CDR1 SSHAT and CDR2 FNYEAQ come from the germline V gene (reference sequence). The J segment lost 5 bases and the V segment lost 2 bases, leaving 11 bases of the junction unmatched. This CDR3 comprises 16 residues. The CDR3 here is CASSLLEGGPQETQYF. The CDR3, as DNA: TGTGCCAGCAGCTTATTGGAGGGAGGGCCACAGGAGACCCAGTACTTC.

This clonotype has just a few counts. V and J are TRBV19 and TRBJ1-2; 7 nucleotides agree with TRBD1. In germline, CDR1 is LNHDA, CDR2 SQIVND (reference sequence). The J segment lost 0 bases and the V segment lost 8 bases, leaving 15 bases of the junction unmatched. This CDR3 has 17 residues. The CDR3 loop is CASYRDSVGKANYGYTF. The CDR3 DNA follows: TGTGCCAGTTACCGGGACAGTGTTGGGAAGGCTAACTATGGCTACACCTTC.

The CDR3 sequence: CASSFSWSSAGNTIYF. The CDR3 DNA sequence: TGTGCCAGCAGTTTTTCTTGGTCGTCGGCTGGAAACACCATATATTTT. The chain recombines TRBV12-3 or TRBV12-4 with TRBJ1-3; no clear D. The CDR3 has 16 amino acids. With 3 bases removed from V and 2 bases from J, the gap between germline ends came to 14 bases.

The V gene is TRBV11-2, the J gene TRBJ2-2, with D possibly matching TRBD2 (6 bases). The CDR3 extends over 14 amino acids. With 5 bases removed from V and 7 bases from J, the gap between germline ends came to 14 bases. Germline CDR1 and CDR2: SGHAT and FQNNGV. CDR3 in amino acids: CASSPGTFIGELFF. CDR3 sequence (DNA): TGTGCCAGCAGCCCCGGGACTTTTATCGGGGAGCTGTTTTTT.

This chain joins TRBV6-1 and TRBJ1-5; D is unclear. The V and J ends lost 6 bases and 5 bases respectively, with 11 bases between them. Looked up from germline, CDR1 is MNHNS and CDR2 is SASEGT. The CDR3 contains 13 residues. CDR3 amino acids: CASRRGLDQPQHF. CDR3 DNA: TGTGCCAGCAGACGGGGTTTGGATCAGCCCCAGCATTTT.

This clonotype was seen many times. The J gene is TRBJ1-6, the V gene TRBV2, with 9 bases fitting TRBD1. Germline V gene sequence: CDR1 SNHLY, CDR2 FYNNEI. The CDR3 length is 17 residues. J was trimmed by 10 bases and V by 4 bases; bases with no gene match: 14. CDR3 in amino acids: CASSVYSGTGIDSPLHF. CDR3 nucleotides: TGTGCCAGCAGTGTGTATAGCGGGACAGGGATCGACTCACCCCTCCACTTT.

This clonotype was counted many times. V is TRBV6-1 and J is TRBJ2-7, with 11 bases that match TRBD1. J gave up 13 bases and V 2 bases, and 16 bases lay outside the gene matches. CDR3 length: 16 residues. The germline V gene encodes CDR1 MNHNS and CDR2 SASEGT. The CDR3 coding sequence is TGTGCCAGCAGTGAACTCCTGGGACAGGGGGTCGACCCGGCATACTTC. Amino acid sequence: CASSELLGQGVDPAYF.

This clonotype was observed a handful of times. This chain joins TRBV19 and TRBJ1-5; D might be TRBD1 (5 bases). CDR3 length: 15 residues. Germline V lookup: CDR1 LNHDA, CDR2 SQIVND (reference sequence). Trimming left V 1 base short and J 3 bases short, with 10 bases between. CDR3 protein: CASSIVRQHNQPQHF. In DNA form, the CDR3 reads TGTGCCAGTAGTATAGTCCGACAGCACAATCAGCCCCAGCATTTT. The variable domain in full, with the rest retrieved from reference TRBV19 and TRBJ1-5, is DGGITQSPKYLFRKEGQNVTLSCEQNLNHDAMYWYRQDPGQGLRLIYYSQIVNDFQKGDIAEGYSVSREKKESFPLTVTSAQKNPTAFYLCASSIVRQHNQPQHFGDGTRLSIL.

In DNA form, the CDR3 reads TGTGCCAGCAGCTTACCTCGGACTAGCGCCTTCCATTTCTCCTACGAGCAGTACTTC. This gives the protein CASSLPRTSAFHFSYEQYF. V is TRBV7-2 and J is TRBJ2-7; TRBD2 matches 9 bases. The V and J ends lost 2 bases and 0 bases, in that order; junction bases with no gene match: 14. The CDR3 is 19 amino acids. CDR1 and CDR2 (germline): SGHTA, FQGNSA. Full variable domain (rest looked up from reference TRBV7-2 and TRBJ2-7): GAGVSQSPSNKVTEKGKDVELRCDPISGHTALYWYRQSLGQGLEFLIYFQGNSAPDKSGLPSDRFSAERTGGSVSTLTIQRTQQEDSAVYLCASSLPRTSAFHFSYEQYFGPGTRLTVT.

The chain couples TRBV20-1 to TRBJ1-1; D is possibly TRBD1 (6 bases). Germline CDR1 and CDR2: DFQATT and SNEGSKA (reference sequence). CDR3 length: 14 residues. Trimming took off 6 bases at V and 3 bases at J, with 17 bases between the two ends. The CDR3 bases are TGCAGTGCGAAACCGGACAGAACATACACTGAAGCTTTCTTT. Residues: CSAKPDRTYTEAFF.

For this clonotype: This sequence may be a read error, since a much larger clone differs from it by one base. The chain combines TRBV2 with TRBJ1-2, with 8 bases matching TRBD1. The CDR3 contains 15 residues. Germline lookup yields CDR1 SNHLY and CDR2 FYNNEI. The J segment lost 0 bases and the V segment lost 6 bases, leaving 6 bases of the junction unmatched. The CDR3 loop is CASRRQDRANYGYTF. The CDR3 DNA reads TGTGCCAGCAGACGTCAGGACAGGGCTAACTATGGCTACACCTTC.

This clonotype came up many times. The chain couples TRBV6-4 to TRBJ1-1; unclear D gene. The CDR3 has 14 amino acids. Germline V gene sequence: CDR1 MRHNA, CDR2 SNTAGT. The V end was cut by 6 bases, the J end by 4 bases, with 15 bases between. For the CDR3, the DNA is TGTGCCAGCAGCTTGACGTGGGCGAGCACTGAAGCTTTCTTT. This codes for CASSLTWASTEAFF.

This clonotype was found a few times. CDR3 sequence reads: CASSYDRRTYEQYF. The CDR3 DNA reads as TGTGCCAGCAGCTACGACAGGAGGACCTACGAGCAGTACTTC. The genes are TRBV7-2 and TRBJ2-7; D perhaps matches TRBD1 (6 bases). Germline loops: CDR1 SGHTA, CDR2 FQGNSA. Trimming removed 4 bases at V and 2 bases at J, with 12 bases between. The CDR3 is made up of 14 amino acids.

This clonotype has a handful of counts. The chain recombines TRBV9 with TRBJ2-4; D remains unclear. Trimming left V 4 bases short and J 0 bases short, with 11 bases between. This CDR3 is 15 amino acids long. CDR1 SGDLS and CDR2 YYNGEE come from the germline V gene. CDR3 nucleotides: TGTGCCAGCAGCTTAGGACGGCTAGCCAAAAACATTCAGTACTTC. It is translated as CASSLGRLAKNIQYF.

The chain couples TRBV6-2 or TRBV6-3 to TRBJ1-5; 9 nucleotides align to TRBD1. After removal of 2 bases from V and 5 bases from J, the junction contained 1 base not matched to a gene. The CDR3 totals 14 residues. The germline gives CDR1 MNHEY, CDR2 SVGEGT. CDR3 residues: CASSYGTGYQPQHF. CDR3 bases: TGTGCCAGCAGTTACGGGACAGGGTATCAGCCCCAGCATTTT.

V is TRBV20-1 and J is TRBJ2-7, with D unresolved. This CDR3 region has 13 residues. Germline V gene data show CDR1 as DFQATT and CDR2 as SNEGSKA (reference sequence). The ends were cut back, 5 bases at V and 1 base at J, with 12 bases in the middle. The CDR3 reads CSAGGLGSYEQYF. CDR3 DNA: TGCAGTGCTGGTGGTCTCGGGTCCTACGAGCAGTACTTC.

V usage is TRBV9 and J usage is TRBJ1-4, with 7 nucleotides matching TRBD1. Per germline, CDR1 SGDLS and CDR2 YYNGEE. J was trimmed by 5 bases and V by 4 bases; bases with no gene match: 11. The CDR3 runs 16 residues. This chain's CDR3 is CASSPRAQGGNEKLFF. The CDR3 bases are TGTGCCAGCAGCCCTCGGGCGCAGGGGGGAAATGAAAAACTGTTTTTT.

The table lists this clonotype with a count of one. V usage is TRBV4-1 and J usage is TRBJ2-7; 10 bases align to TRBD2. V dropped 3 bases and J dropped 2; count of bases not matched to a gene: 7. CDR1 MGHRA and CDR2 YSYEKL come from the germline V gene. CDR3 length: 16 residues. Here the CDR3 DNA reads TGCGCCAGCAGCCATGCTGTTGGGACTAGCGCCTACGAGCAGTACTTC. Its translation is CASSHAVGTSAYEQYF.

The chain is built from TRBV6-2 or TRBV6-3 and TRBJ2-4, with D perhaps matching TRBD2 (6 bases). The closer fit of TRBJ2-1 to the DNA end suggests the J call may be wrong. The length of the CDR3 is 14 residues. Germline assignment: CDR1 MNHEY and CDR2 SVGEGT. The CDR3: CASSSRRDLGKQFF. The CDR3 DNA reads TGTGCCAGCAGCTCGCGGCGGGATCTCGGGAAGCAGTTCTTC.

The J gene is TRBJ1-5, the V gene TRBV3-1; 7 bases match TRBD1. The ends lost 6 bases at V and 6 bases at J; junction bases unmatched: 8. This CDR3 has 14 amino acids. CDR1 is LGHDT and CDR2 is YNNKEL in the germline V gene (reference sequence). DNA for the CDR3: TGTGCCAGCAGACAACAGGGGTGGGGTCAGCCCCAGCATTTT. It encodes CASRQQGWGQPQHF. Looking up the rest from reference TRBV3-1 and TRBJ1-5 gives the full variable domain: DTAVSQTPKYLVTQMGNDKSIKCEQNLGHDTMYWYKQDSKKFLKIMFSYNNKELIINETVPNRFSPKSPDKAHLNLHINSLELGDSAVYFCASRQQGWGQPQHFGDGTRLSIL.

The chain has TRBV7-9 and TRBJ2-7; D might be TRBD1 (6 bases). The CDR3 is made up of 13 amino acids. CDR1 is SEHNR and CDR2 is FQNEAQ in the germline V gene (reference sequence). Trimming removed 5 bases from V and 5 bases from J, with 13 bases in between. The CDR3 DNA reads TGTGCCAGCAGCCAGGACAGACGGAACGAGCAGTACTTC. Amino acid sequence: CASSQDRRNEQYF.

This chain joins TRBV5-1 and TRBJ1-1; 11 bases match TRBD1. This CDR3 spans 15 amino acids. CDR1 and CDR2 from the germline V gene are SGHRS and YFSETQ. The V and J ends lost 4 bases and 5 bases, in that order; junction bases with no gene match: 7. CDR3: CASSPRTGGSTEAFF. DNA of the CDR3: TGCGCCAGCAGCCCCCGGACAGGGGGCTCGACTGAAGCTTTCTTT.

This clonotype occurred a few times. The chain employs TRBV6-5 and TRBJ1-2; TRBD1 aligns across 7 bases. The CDR3 runs to 15 residues. The J segment lost 7 bases and the V segment lost 0 bases, leaving 8 bases of the junction unmatched. The V gene's germline CDR1 is MNHEY and CDR2 SVGAGI. The DNA for the CDR3 is TGTGCCAGCAGTTACTCCAACAGGGGTTCGGGTGGCTACACCTTC. Protein product: CASSYSNRGSGGYTF.

This clonotype was observed a few times. This chain links TRBV27 with TRBJ1-1; the D is unclear. CDR1 MNHEY and CDR2 SMNVEV come from the germline V gene (reference sequence). Trimming took 8 bases from V and 0 from J, leaving 16 bases between them. The CDR3 has 15 amino acids. CDR3 in DNA: TGTGCCAGCCTATTGATTTCGGGCCTGAACACTGAAGCTTTCTTT. Amino acid sequence: CASLLISGLNTEAFF.

The genes are TRBV2 and TRBJ1-5, with D hard to call. From germline, CDR1 is SNHLY and CDR2 FYNNEI. V lost 6 bases, J lost 0 bases, and 9 bases lay in between. The CDR3 totals 14 residues. Written as DNA, the CDR3 is TGTGCCAGCAGAGGACGGGATAGCAATCAGCCCCAGCATTTT. Its protein is CASRGRDSNQPQHF.